This T cell receptor beta chain was obtained from a study of blood T cell repertoires in COVID-19. Participant ages covered about 18 to 95 years across 25 or so US areas. Sequencing was performed with immunoSEQ multiplex PCR; in TCRdb, only in-frame clones are kept and a portion is missing. This table holds 300,000 to 350,000 clones, roughly 86% found once. The CDR3 has 13 residues. Germline-derived CDR1 and CDR2 are SQVTM and ANQGSEA. The germline V and J ends were trimmed by 5 bases and 8 bases, with 18 bases remaining between them. The sample consisted of PBMCs or T cells enriched from blood (not recorded which). The chain has TRBV29-1 and TRBJ1-2, with D possibly being TRBD1 (5 bases). The TCR was taken from a woman under 30 who had recovered from COVID-19. In nucleotides, the CDR3 is TGCAGCGTTTACCGGGCCTCGGGGGAGGGCTACACCTTC. Translated: CSVYRASGEGYTF.